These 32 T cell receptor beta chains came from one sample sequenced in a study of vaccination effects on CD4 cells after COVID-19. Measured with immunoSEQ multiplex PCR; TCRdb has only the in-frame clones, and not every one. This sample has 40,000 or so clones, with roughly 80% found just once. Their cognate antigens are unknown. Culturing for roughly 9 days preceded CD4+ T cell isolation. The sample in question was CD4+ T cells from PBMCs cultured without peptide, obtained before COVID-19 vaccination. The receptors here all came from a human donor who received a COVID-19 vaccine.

In nucleotides, the CDR3 is TGTGCCAGCTCACCGCCGGGAGTGGGGATGGGGACTGAAGCTTTCTTT. It translates to CASSPPGVGMGTEAFF. This chain links TRBV18 with TRBJ1-1; no firm D call. Between the trimmed V and J ends, which lost 3 bases and 5 bases, there was a span of 19 bases. The germline gives CDR1 KGHSH, CDR2 LQKENI. This CDR3 has 16 residues.

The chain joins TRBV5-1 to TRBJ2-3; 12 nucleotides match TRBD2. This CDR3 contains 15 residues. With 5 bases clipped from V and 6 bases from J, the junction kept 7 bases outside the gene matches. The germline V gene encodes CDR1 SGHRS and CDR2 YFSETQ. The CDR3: CASRRTSGIGDTQYF. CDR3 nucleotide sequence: TGCGCCAGCAGGCGGACTAGCGGGATCGGCGATACGCAGTATTTT.

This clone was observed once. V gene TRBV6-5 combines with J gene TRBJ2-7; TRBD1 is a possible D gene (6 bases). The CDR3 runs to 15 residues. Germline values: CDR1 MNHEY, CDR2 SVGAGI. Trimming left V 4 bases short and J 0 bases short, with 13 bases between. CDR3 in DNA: TGTGCCAGCAGTTCGACAGGTCCGCTCTCCTACGAGCAGTACGTC. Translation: CASSSTGPLSYEQYV.

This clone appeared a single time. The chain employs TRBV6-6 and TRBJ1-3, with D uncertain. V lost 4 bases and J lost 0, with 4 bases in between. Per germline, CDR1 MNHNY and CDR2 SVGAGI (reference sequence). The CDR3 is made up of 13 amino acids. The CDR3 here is CASSWNSGNTIYF. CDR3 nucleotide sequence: TGTGCCAGCAGTTGGAACTCTGGAAACACCATATATTTT.

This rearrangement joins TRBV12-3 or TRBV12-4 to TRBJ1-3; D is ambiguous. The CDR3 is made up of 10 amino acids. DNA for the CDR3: TGTGGAGGCTCTGGAAACACCATATATTTT. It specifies CGGSGNTIYF.

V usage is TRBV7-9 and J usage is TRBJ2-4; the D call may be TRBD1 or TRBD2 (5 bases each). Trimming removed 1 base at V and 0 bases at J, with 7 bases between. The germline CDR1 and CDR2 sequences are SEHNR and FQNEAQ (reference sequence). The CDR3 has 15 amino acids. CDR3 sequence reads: CASSLGDLAKNIQYF. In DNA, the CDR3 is TGTGCCAGCAGCTTAGGGGACCTAGCCAAAAACATTCAGTACTTC.

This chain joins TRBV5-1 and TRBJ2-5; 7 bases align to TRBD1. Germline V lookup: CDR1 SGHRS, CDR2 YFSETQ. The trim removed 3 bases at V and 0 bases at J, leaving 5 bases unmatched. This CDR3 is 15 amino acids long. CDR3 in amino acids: CASSSGTDYQETQYF. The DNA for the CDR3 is TGCGCCAGCAGCTCCGGGACAGATTACCAAGAGACCCAGTACTTC.

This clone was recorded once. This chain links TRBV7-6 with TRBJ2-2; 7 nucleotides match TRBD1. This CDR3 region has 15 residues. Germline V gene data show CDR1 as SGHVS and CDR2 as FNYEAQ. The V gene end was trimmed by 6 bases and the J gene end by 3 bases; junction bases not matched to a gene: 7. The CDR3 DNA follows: TGTGCCAGCAGATTGGACAGGACGGACACCGGGGAGCTGTTTTTT. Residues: CASRLDRTDTGELFF.

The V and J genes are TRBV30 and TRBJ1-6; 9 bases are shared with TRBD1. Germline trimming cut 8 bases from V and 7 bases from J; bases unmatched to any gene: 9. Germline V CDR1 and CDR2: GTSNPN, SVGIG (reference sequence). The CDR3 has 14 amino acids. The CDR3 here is CAGYRGLRNSPLHF. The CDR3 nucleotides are TGTGCCGGCTACAGGGGGCTGAGGAATTCACCCCTCCACTTT.

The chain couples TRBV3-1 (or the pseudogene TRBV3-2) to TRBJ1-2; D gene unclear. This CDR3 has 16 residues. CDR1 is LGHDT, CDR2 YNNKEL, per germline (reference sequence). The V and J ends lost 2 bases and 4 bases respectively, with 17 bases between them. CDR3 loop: CASSQSKVELAYGYTF. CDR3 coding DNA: TGTGCCAGCAGCCAATCAAAGGTGGAGCTTGCCTATGGCTACACCTTC.

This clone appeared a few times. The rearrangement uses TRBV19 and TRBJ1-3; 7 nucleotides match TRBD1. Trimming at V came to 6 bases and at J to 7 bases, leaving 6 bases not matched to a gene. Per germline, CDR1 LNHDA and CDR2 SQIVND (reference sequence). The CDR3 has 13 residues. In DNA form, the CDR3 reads TGTGCCAGTAGCGGGACAGCCCGGAACACCATATATTTT. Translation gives CASSGTARNTIYF. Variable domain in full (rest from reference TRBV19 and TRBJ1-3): DGGITQSPKYLFRKEGQNVTLSCEQNLNHDAMYWYRQDPGQGLRLIYYSQIVNDFQKGDIAEGYSVSREKKESFPLTVTSAQKNPTAFYLCASSGTARNTIYFGEGSWLTVV.

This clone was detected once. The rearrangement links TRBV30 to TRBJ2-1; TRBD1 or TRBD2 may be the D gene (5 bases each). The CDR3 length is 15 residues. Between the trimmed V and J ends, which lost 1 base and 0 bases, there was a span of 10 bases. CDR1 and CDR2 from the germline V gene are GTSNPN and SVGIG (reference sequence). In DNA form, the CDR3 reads TGTGCCTGGAGTGGAGGGGTTGGCTCCTACAATGAGCAGTTCTTC. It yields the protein CAWSGGVGSYNEQFF.

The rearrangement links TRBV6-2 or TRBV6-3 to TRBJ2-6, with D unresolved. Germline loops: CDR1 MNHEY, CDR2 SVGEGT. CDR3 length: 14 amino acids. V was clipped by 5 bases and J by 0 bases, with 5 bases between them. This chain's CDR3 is CASSLSSGANVLTF. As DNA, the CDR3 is TGTGCCAGCAGTCTTTCCTCTGGGGCCAACGTCCTGACTTTC.

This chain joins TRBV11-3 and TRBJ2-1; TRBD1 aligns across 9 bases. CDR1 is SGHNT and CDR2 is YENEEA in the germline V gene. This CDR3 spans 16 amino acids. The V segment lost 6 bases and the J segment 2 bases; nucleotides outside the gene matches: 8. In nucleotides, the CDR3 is TGTGCCAGCAGATCCATCGACAGGGGGGCCTACAATGAGCAGTTCTTC. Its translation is CASRSIDRGAYNEQFF.

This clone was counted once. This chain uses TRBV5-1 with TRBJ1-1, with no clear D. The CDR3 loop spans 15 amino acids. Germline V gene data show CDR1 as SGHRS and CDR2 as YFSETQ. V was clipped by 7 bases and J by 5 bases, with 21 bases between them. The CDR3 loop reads CASLLIPGGDTEAFF. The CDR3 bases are TGCGCCAGCCTCCTGATCCCAGGAGGCGATACTGAAGCTTTCTTT. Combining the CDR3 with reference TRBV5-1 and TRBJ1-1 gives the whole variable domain KAGVTQTPRYLIKTRGQQVTLSCSPISGHRSVSWYQQTPGQGLQFLFEYFSETQRNKGNFPGRFSGRQFSNSRSEMNVSTLELGDSALYLCASLLIPGGDTEAFFGQGTRLTVV.

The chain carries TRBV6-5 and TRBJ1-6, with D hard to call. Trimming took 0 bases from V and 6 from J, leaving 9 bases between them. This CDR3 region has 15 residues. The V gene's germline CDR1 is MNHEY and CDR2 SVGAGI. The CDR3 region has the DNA TGTGCCAGCAGTTACTCGTGGCAATTTAATTCACCCCTCCACTTT. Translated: CASSYSWQFNSPLHF.

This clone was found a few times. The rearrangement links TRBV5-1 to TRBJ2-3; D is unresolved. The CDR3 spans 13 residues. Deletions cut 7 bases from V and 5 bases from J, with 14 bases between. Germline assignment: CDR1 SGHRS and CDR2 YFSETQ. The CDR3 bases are TGCGCCAGCTTCAGGATTAGTGGAGATACGCAGTATTTT. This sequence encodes CASFRISGDTQYF.

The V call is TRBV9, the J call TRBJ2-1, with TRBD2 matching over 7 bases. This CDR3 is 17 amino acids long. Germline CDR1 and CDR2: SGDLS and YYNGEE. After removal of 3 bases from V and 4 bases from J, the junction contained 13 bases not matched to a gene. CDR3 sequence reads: CASSEYTSSGGYNEQFF. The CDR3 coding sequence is TGTGCCAGCAGCGAGTACACATCTAGCGGAGGATACAATGAGCAGTTCTTC.

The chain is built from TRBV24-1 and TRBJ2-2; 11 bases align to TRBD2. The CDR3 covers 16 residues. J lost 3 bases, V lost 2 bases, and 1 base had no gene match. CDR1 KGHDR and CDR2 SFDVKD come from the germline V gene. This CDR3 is CATSDSLAGDTGELFF. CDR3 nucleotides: TGTGCCACCAGTGATTCACTAGCGGGGGACACCGGGGAGCTGTTTTTT.

The CDR3 here is CATSDLDRGETQYF. CDR3 DNA sequence: TGTGCCACCAGTGATTTGGACAGGGGTGAGACCCAGTACTTC. This chain uses TRBV24-1 with TRBJ2-5; 8 bases line up with TRBD1. V lost 0 bases, J lost 5 bases, and 1 base stayed unmatched. Germline assignment: CDR1 KGHDR and CDR2 SFDVKD. The CDR3 has 14 amino acids.

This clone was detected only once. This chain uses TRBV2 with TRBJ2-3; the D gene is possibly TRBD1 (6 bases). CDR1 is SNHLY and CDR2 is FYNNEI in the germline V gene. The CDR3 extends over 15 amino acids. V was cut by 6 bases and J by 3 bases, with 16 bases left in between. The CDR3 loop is CASRVGAGLTDTQYF. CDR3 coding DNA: TGTGCCAGCAGAGTGGGGGCAGGGCTAACAGATACGCAGTATTTT.

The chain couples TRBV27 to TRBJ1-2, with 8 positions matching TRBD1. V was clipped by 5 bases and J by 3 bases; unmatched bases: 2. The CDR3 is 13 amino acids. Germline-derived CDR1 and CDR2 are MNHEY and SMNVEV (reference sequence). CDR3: CASSRQGYYGYTF. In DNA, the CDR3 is TGTGCCAGCAGTCGACAGGGGTACTATGGCTACACCTTC.

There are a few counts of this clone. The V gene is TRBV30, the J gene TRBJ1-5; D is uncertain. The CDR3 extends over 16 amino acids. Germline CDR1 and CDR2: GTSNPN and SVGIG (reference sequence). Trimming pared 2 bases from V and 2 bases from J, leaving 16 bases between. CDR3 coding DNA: TGTGCCTGGAGTCCCCTGGAGGGATGGCGCAATCAGCCCCAGCATTTT. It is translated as CAWSPLEGWRNQPQHF.

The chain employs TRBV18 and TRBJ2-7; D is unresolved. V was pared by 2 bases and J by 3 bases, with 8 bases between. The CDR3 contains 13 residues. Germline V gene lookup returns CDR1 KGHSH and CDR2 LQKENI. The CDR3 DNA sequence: TGTGCCAGCTCACCATCTCCCGGCTACGAGCAGTACGTC. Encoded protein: CASSPSPGYEQYV.

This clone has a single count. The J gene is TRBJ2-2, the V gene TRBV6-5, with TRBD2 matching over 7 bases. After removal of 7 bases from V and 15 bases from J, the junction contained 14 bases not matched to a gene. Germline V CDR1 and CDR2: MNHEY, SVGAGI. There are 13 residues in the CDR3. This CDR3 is CASTTHSGGLMFF. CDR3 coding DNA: TGTGCCAGCACCACCCATTCGGGGGGTCTGATGTTTTTT.

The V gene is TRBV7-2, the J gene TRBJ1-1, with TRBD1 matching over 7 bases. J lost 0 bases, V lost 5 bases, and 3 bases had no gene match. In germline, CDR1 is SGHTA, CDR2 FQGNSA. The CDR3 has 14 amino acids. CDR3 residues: CASSRGQMNTEAFF. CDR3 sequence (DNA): TGTGCCAGCAGCCGGGGACAGATGAACACTGAAGCTTTCTTT.

In DNA, the CDR3 is TGTGCCAGCAGCTCCGGACGCCGAGATACGCAGTATTTT. It codes for CASSSGRRDTQYF. V and J are TRBV12-1 and TRBJ2-3. TRBV12-1 is tagged as a pseudogene. The CDR3 runs 13 residues.

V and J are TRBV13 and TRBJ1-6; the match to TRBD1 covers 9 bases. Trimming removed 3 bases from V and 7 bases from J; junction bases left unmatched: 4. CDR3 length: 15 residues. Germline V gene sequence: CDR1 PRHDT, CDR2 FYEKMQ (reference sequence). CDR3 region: CASSFGTGRNSPLHF. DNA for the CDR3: TGTGCCAGCAGCTTCGGGACAGGGAGGAATTCACCCCTCCACTTT. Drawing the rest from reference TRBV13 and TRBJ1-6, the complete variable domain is AAGVIQSPRHLIKEKRETATLKCYPIPRHDTVYWYQQGPGQDPQFLISFYEKMQSDKGSIPDRFSAQQFSDYHSELNMSSLELGDSALYFCASSFGTGRNSPLHFGNGTRLTVT.

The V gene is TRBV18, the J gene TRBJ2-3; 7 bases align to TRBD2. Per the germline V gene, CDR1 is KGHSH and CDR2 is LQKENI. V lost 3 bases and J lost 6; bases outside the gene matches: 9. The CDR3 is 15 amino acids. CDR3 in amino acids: CASSPHPLAYDTQYF. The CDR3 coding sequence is TGTGCCAGCTCACCCCATCCACTAGCGTACGATACGCAGTATTTT.

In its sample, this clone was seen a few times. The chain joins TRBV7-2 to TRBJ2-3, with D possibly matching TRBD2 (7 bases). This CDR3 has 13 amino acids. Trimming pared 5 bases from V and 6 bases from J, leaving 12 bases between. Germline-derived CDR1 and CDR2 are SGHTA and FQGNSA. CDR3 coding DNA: TGTGCCAGCAGCGGGGGGGCCCTCGATACGCAGTATTTT. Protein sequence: CASSGGALDTQYF. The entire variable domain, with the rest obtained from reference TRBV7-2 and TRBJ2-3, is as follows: GAGVSQSPSNKVTEKGKDVELRCDPISGHTALYWYRQSLGQGLEFLIYFQGNSAPDKSGLPSDRFSAERTGGSVSTLTIQRTQQEDSAVYLCASSGGALDTQYFGPGTRLTVL.

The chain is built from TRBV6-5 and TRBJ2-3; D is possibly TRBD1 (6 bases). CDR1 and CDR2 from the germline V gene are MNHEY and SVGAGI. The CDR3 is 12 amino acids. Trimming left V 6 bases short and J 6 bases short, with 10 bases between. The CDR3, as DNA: TGTGCCAGCAGCAGCAGGGGCGATACGCAGTATTTT. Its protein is CASSSRGDTQYF.

The CDR3 DNA sequence: TGTGCCAGCACCACAGGGGACAGCTATTCACCCCTCCACTTT. Its translation is CASTTGDSYSPLHF. The chain uses TRBV5-5 and TRBJ1-6; the match to TRBD1 covers 7 bases. The CDR3 runs to 14 residues. CDR1 and CDR2 (germline): SGHKS, YYEKEE (reference sequence). V shed 6 bases, J shed 8 bases, and the junction held 8 bases outside the gene matches. Full variable domain (missing parts from reference TRBV5-5 and TRBJ1-6): DAGVTQSPTHLIKTRGQQVTLRCSPISGHKSVSWYQQVLGQGPQFIFQYYEKEERGRGNFPDRFSARQFPNYSSELNVNALLLGDSALYLCASTTGDSYSPLHFGNGTRLTVT.